The rows below give T cell receptor beta chains drawn from one sample of a study of blood T cell repertoires in COVID-19. Assay used: immunoSEQ multiplex PCR; TCRdb lists only in-frame clones, some missing. The sample has around 300,000 clones; 83% are singletons. The material sequenced was peripheral blood. These receptors all stem from a woman aged 50 to 65 who had recovered from COVID-19. Both conserved end residues are part of each CDR3. D genes are given only for firm matches. Clone size, where shown, is once, few, many, or a class for clones that have expanded.

TRBJ2-7 | NA | NA | TRBV5-1 | CASSLGAGNYEQYF
TRBJ1-2 | NA | TRBD1 | TRBV28 | CASSWVGGQANYGYTF
TRBJ1-2 | NA | TRBD1 | TRBV6-5 | CASTSDRENYGYTF
TRBJ2-3 | NA | NA | TRBV5-4 | CASSLKSGTDTQYF
TRBJ2-1 | NA | NA | TRBV5-1 | CASSLMVSGSGREQFF
TRBJ2-2 | NA | NA | TRBV2 | CASSELKNTGELFF
TRBJ1-1 | NA | TRBD1 | TRBV7-3 | CASSSSAGGYTEAFF
TRBJ2-7 | once | TRBD1 | TRBV6-5 | CASSQSGTGQYEQYF
TRBJ2-5 | NA | NA | TRBV24-1 | CATSDLSLGTQYF
TRBJ2-5 | NA | NA | TRBV7-6 | CASSSSLGTQYF
TRBJ1-4 | NA | TRBD1 | TRBV6-5 | CASGTGNEKLFF
TRBJ1-1 | NA | TRBD1 | TRBV6-2/TRBV6-3 | CASSPDREAEAFF
TRBJ2-7 | NA | NA | TRBV29-1 | CSVVGGYEQYF
TRBJ2-7 | NA | TRBD2 | TRBV29-1 | CSVVPTSGEQYF
TRBJ1-1 | NA | TRBD1 | TRBV7-2 | CASSLGGQGDTEAFF
TRBJ2-7 | NA | TRBD2 | TRBV7-9 | CASSSAGVEQYF
TRBJ1-1 | NA | NA | TRBV28 | CATTDRYTEAFF
TRBJ1-5 | NA | NA | TRBV5-6 | CASSTGFQPQHF
TRBJ2-5 | NA | NA | TRBV14 | CASSPTRETQYF
TRBJ2-3 | NA | NA | TRBV21-1 | CASSKGAASTDTQYF
TRBJ1-2 | NA | NA | TRBV6-4 | CASPPGGADGYTF
TRBJ1-1 | NA | NA | TRBV23-1 | CASSHRKATEAFF
TRBJ2-5 | once | TRBD2 | TRBV9 | CASSGPGLAGVQTQYF
TRBJ1-2 | once | NA | TRBV4-3 | CASSRGAGYTF
TRBJ1-2 | NA | NA | TRBV28 | CASSSGQTSYGYTF
TRBJ2-7 | NA | TRBD2 | TRBV20-1 | CSASRSLAATYEQYF
TRBJ1-6 | NA | NA | TRBV13 | CASRSQGFNSPLHF
TRBJ1-3 | NA | TRBD1 | TRBV6-6 | CASSYRQGDSGNTIYF
TRBJ1-6 | NA | NA | TRBV4-3 | CASSQAEIANSPLHF
TRBJ1-2 | NA | NA | TRBV21-1 | CASSKVDREKACF
TRBJ1-2 | NA | NA | TRBV7-9 | CASSFGQGHGYTF
TRBJ1-1 | NA | NA | TRBV6-5 | CASREEGNTEAFF
TRBJ1-2 | NA | NA | TRBV7-3 | CASSCGAPRIRSNYGYTF
TRBJ2-3 | once | TRBD2 | TRBV7-3 | CASSLSLAGAPDTQYF
TRBJ1-3 | NA | TRBD1 | TRBV28 | CASSSRGQSYSGNTIYF
TRBJ2-7 | once | TRBD2 | TRBV7-2 | CASSFASGIYEQYF
TRBJ1-1 | NA | NA | TRBV9 | CASSGLSVPNTEAFF
TRBJ2-7 | NA | TRBD1 | TRBV5-3 | CARSFLIKDRDSYEQYF
TRBJ2-5 | NA | NA | TRBV28 | CASSSGRETQYF
TRBJ2-7 | NA | TRBD2 | TRBV5-1 | CASSLGGTNTYEQYF
TRBJ2-7 | once | TRBD1 | TRBV2 | CASSEVQGAQGKQYF
TRBJ1-4 | NA | NA | TRBV27 | CASSATSVTNEKLFF
TRBJ2-1 | NA | TRBD1 | TRBV19 | CASSSSGTGLAQFF
TRBJ2-7 | once | TRBD1 | TRBV11-2 | CASSLHGTGGYEQYF
TRBJ2-6 | NA | TRBD1 | TRBV9 | CASSFPGTGGFSGANVLTF
TRBJ2-5 | once | TRBD2 | TRBV3-1/TRBV3-2 | CASSLLRGLAGAETQYF
TRBJ2-7 | NA | TRBD2 | TRBV5-1 | CASSSAWGGYEQYF
TRBJ1-1 | NA | NA | TRBV5-1 | CASSPTRMNTEAFF
TRBJ1-2 | once | NA | TRBV11-2 | CASSLSDTAWNSNYGYTF
TRBJ2-1 | NA | TRBD1 | TRBV19 | CASRLRQGANNEQFF
TRBJ1-2 | NA | TRBD1 | TRBV28 | CASRPTGGVGYTF
TRBJ2-3 | NA | NA | TRBV9 | CASSVAGGPSTDTQYF
TRBJ2-1 | NA | NA | TRBV11-3 | CASSPSPGYNEQFF
TRBJ2-2 | NA | TRBD2 | TRBV5-6 | CASSLGLAGGPSTGELFF
TRBJ2-5 | NA | NA | TRBV5-4 | CASSLASSETQYF